Listed below are T cell receptor beta chains from one sample, sequenced in a study of OX40 agonist ivuxolimab in advanced cancers. Profiled with immunoSEQ multiplex PCR; TCRdb holds only in-frame clones, not every one. There are approximately 58,000 clones in the sample; around 84% occur only once, and more than 10% lies in the top ten. The sequenced sample was CD4+ or CD8+ T cells sorted from blood, obtained in a trial of the OX40 agonist ivuxolimab. All receptors derive from an adult with an advanced solid tumor such as melanoma, head and neck, liver or kidney cancer. The CDR3 runs from the conserved cysteine through the conserved F or W. Each record gives: CDR3 DNA, CDR3 protein, clone size, D gene, J gene, V gene. A D gene is named only where the DNA matches it firmly. Expanded clones are given a class, and other clones once, few, many or no size at all.

DNA: TGCGCCAGCAGCTTGGCCAGCCCAACGGCGGGAGGTACCTACGAGCAGTACTTC
CDR3: CASSLASPTAGGTYEQYF
size: NA
D: TRBD2
J: TRBJ2-7
V: TRBV5-1

DNA: TGTGCCTGGATCTGGGCAGCGCAATCTAACTATGGCTACACCTTC
CDR3: CAWIWAAQSNYGYTF
size: NA
D: NA
J: TRBJ1-2
V: TRBV30

DNA: TGTGCCTGGAGTGTAGGCGGGACGTCTGCCGAGCAGTACTTC
CDR3: CAWSVGGTSAEQYF
size: NA
D: NA
J: TRBJ2-7
V: TRBV30

DNA: TGTGCCAGCAGCCCTAGAAGACAGGGGGCCGGCGAGCAGTACTTC
CDR3: CASSPRRQGAGEQYF
size: NA
D: TRBD1
J: TRBJ2-7
V: TRBV6-5

DNA: TGTGCCAGCAGCTTGGGCCTATTAACCTACGAGCAGTACTTC
CDR3: CASSLGLLTYEQYF
size: NA
D: NA
J: TRBJ2-7
V: TRBV6-5

DNA: TGTGCCAGTGGTGGAGCGGGACACCCGAACACCGGGGAGCTGTTTTTT
CDR3: CASGGAGHPNTGELFF
size: NA
D: NA
J: TRBJ2-2
V: TRBV19

DNA: TGCGCCAGCAGCTTGGCCGTCCAGGGAAATTCACCCCTCCACTTT
CDR3: CASSLAVQGNSPLHF
size: few
D: NA
J: TRBJ1-6
V: TRBV5-1

DNA: TGCAGCGCATCGCCAGCACCTTCCTATGGCTACACCTTC
CDR3: CSASPAPSYGYTF
size: NA
D: NA
J: TRBJ1-2
V: TRBV29-1

DNA: TGTGCCAGCAGTGACAGCGGAGTTGGGGAGCAGTACTTC
CDR3: CASSDSGVGEQYF
size: NA
D: NA
J: TRBJ2-7
V: TRBV2

DNA: TGTGCCAGCAGCTTGGGAGGGACAGTCAACACTGAAGCTTTCTTT
CDR3: CASSLGGTVNTEAFF
size: NA
D: TRBD1
J: TRBJ1-1
V: TRBV5-8

DNA: TGCAGCGTTGGGGGACAGGGAACAAACACTGAAGCTTTCTTT
CDR3: CSVGGQGTNTEAFF
size: NA
D: TRBD1
J: TRBJ1-1
V: TRBV29-1

DNA: TGTGCCAGCTCACCCGAGAACAGTTTGAACACTGAAGCTTTCTTT
CDR3: CASSPENSLNTEAFF
size: NA
D: NA
J: TRBJ1-1
V: TRBV18

DNA: TGTGCCAGCAGCCTGTACAGGGTTGATACGCAGTATTTT
CDR3: CASSLYRVDTQYF
size: NA
D: NA
J: TRBJ2-3
V: TRBV7-2

DNA: TGTGCCAGCAGCCGAAGGGCGGGAGGGCCTGACGAGCAGTACTTC
CDR3: CASSRRAGGPDEQYF
size: NA
D: TRBD2
J: TRBJ2-7
V: TRBV7-3

DNA: TGTGCCAGCTCACCACCGTTGGTGGGACAACTTCATCTCCCAGATACGCAGTATTTT
CDR3: CASSPPLVGQLHLPDTQYF
size: once
D: NA
J: TRBJ2-3
V: TRBV18

DNA: TGTGCCAGCATCAAAGGGCATCCAAATGAAAAACTGTTTTTT
CDR3: CASIKGHPNEKLFF
size: medium-sized
D: NA
J: TRBJ1-4
V: TRBV6-5

DNA: TGTGCCAGCAGTTTTGGGGGGGGCGGGCGGCCCCAGCATTTT
CDR3: CASSFGGGGRPQHF
size: NA
D: NA
J: TRBJ1-5
V: TRBV28

DNA: TGTGCCTGGAGTGTAATAGGAGCGGGAGGTGGTGAGCAGTACTTC
CDR3: CAWSVIGAGGGEQYF
size: NA
D: TRBD2
J: TRBJ2-7
V: TRBV30

DNA: TGTGCCAGCAGCTCCGGGACAGGGCTGTACAATGAGCAGTTCTTC
CDR3: CASSSGTGLYNEQFF
size: NA
D: TRBD1
J: TRBJ2-1
V: TRBV5-4

DNA: TGTGCCAGCAGCTTAGAGGGGGGGATGAAGCCCCAGCATTTT
CDR3: CASSLEGGMKPQHF
size: medium-sized
D: NA
J: TRBJ1-5
V: TRBV7-2

DNA: TGTGCCAGCAGCCGCGGGGCTAGCTCCTACAATGAGCAGTTCTTC
CDR3: CASSRGASSYNEQFF
size: few
D: NA
J: TRBJ2-1
V: TRBV7-9

DNA: TGTGCCAGCAGCCAACCTAGCGGCCCACTTTCACGCTCCACAGATACGCAGTATTTT
CDR3: CASSQPSGPLSRSTDTQYF
size: NA
D: TRBD2
J: TRBJ2-3
V: TRBV5-4

DNA: TGTGCCAGCAGCCAAAGTCAAGGAAAACTGTTTTTT
CDR3: CASSQSQGKLFF
size: NA
D: NA
J: TRBJ1-4
V: TRBV14

DNA: TGTGCCAGTAGTATTGCGGGAGGAACCTACAATGAGCAGTTCTTC
CDR3: CASSIAGGTYNEQFF
size: NA
D: TRBD2
J: TRBJ2-1
V: TRBV19

DNA: TGCGCCAGCAGCTTGGGTTCAGGGGGCGTCGCGGAAAAACTGTTTTTT
CDR3: CASSLGSGGVAEKLFF
size: NA
D: TRBD1
J: TRBJ1-4
V: TRBV5-1

DNA: TGTGCCAGTAGTATAGAACAGTGGCCAGATACGCAGTATTTT
CDR3: CASSIEQWPDTQYF
size: NA
D: NA
J: TRBJ2-3
V: TRBV19

DNA: TGTGCCAGCAGTGACAGGGCGGGAGGGCCAGATACGCAGTATTTT
CDR3: CASSDRAGGPDTQYF
size: medium-sized
D: TRBD2
J: TRBJ2-3
V: TRBV6-1

DNA: TGTGCCAGCAGCTTAGGGCTACTAGCGGGGTACAATGAGCAGTTCTTC
CDR3: CASSLGLLAGYNEQFF
size: NA
D: TRBD2
J: TRBJ2-1
V: TRBV7-9

DNA: TGTGCCAGCAGCTTGGGTGTGCGACTCTCTAACTATGGCTACACCTTC
CDR3: CASSLGVRLSNYGYTF
size: NA
D: NA
J: TRBJ1-2
V: TRBV5-4

DNA: TGTGCCAGCAGCCCTGGACCTGGGGGCTACACCTTC
CDR3: CASSPGPGGYTF
size: NA
D: NA
J: TRBJ1-2
V: TRBV7-9

DNA: TGTGCCAGCAGTGTTGGGACAGGGCTTGTGAACACTGAAGCTTTCTTT
CDR3: CASSVGTGLVNTEAFF
size: once
D: TRBD1
J: TRBJ1-1
V: TRBV6-1

DNA: TGTGCCAGCAGCCAGAGGGGCGGCGGGAACACCGGGGAGCTGTTTTTT
CDR3: CASSQRGGGNTGELFF
size: NA
D: NA
J: TRBJ2-2
V: TRBV7-2

DNA: TGTGCCAGCAGCCCGACGGACGGTGGGGCGCGATCACCCCTCCACTTT
CDR3: CASSPTDGGARSPLHF
size: NA
D: NA
J: TRBJ1-6
V: TRBV5-6

DNA: TGTGCCAGCATCCCTCTAGCGGGAGGCCCCCCTGGGGACCACGAGCAGTACTTC
CDR3: CASIPLAGGPPGDHEQYF
size: NA
D: TRBD2
J: TRBJ2-7
V: TRBV27

DNA: TGTGCCAGCAGCACCAGGGGGAGGGAGACCCAGTACTTC
CDR3: CASSTRGRETQYF
size: NA
D: NA
J: TRBJ2-5
V: TRBV9

DNA: TGCAGCGTAAGGGACAGTCGCAATGAGCAGTTCTTC
CDR3: CSVRDSRNEQFF
size: NA
D: TRBD1
J: TRBJ2-1
V: TRBV29-1

DNA: TGTGCCAGCAGCCAACGGGACAGGGGACCAGCTTTCTTT
CDR3: CASSQRDRGPAFF
size: NA
D: TRBD1
J: TRBJ1-1
V: TRBV14

DNA: TGTGCCAGCAGCTCAATACGAACTGAAGCTTTCTTT
CDR3: CASSSIRTEAFF
size: NA
D: NA
J: TRBJ1-1
V: TRBV28

DNA: TGTGCCACGGGGAGGGGTACGGACAATGAGCAGTTCTTC
CDR3: CATGRGTDNEQFF
size: few
D: TRBD2
J: TRBJ2-1
V: TRBV10-3

DNA: TGTGCCAGCTCACCCGCAACAGGGGGGATTTCCTACGAGCAGTACTTC
CDR3: CASSPATGGISYEQYF
size: NA
D: TRBD1
J: TRBJ2-7
V: TRBV18

DNA: TGTGCCAGCAGTCCCGACGCGGGCGAGCAGTACTTC
CDR3: CASSPDAGEQYF
size: NA
D: NA
J: TRBJ2-7
V: TRBV7-9

DNA: TGTGCCAGCAGTAGCTGGACAGGGCAGAACACTGAAGCTTTCTTT
CDR3: CASSSWTGQNTEAFF
size: NA
D: TRBD1
J: TRBJ1-1
V: TRBV6-1

DNA: TGCGCCAGCAGCCAAGCCGGGATCGGGGTCGCTGAAGCTTTCTTT
CDR3: CASSQAGIGVAEAFF
size: NA
D: NA
J: TRBJ1-1
V: TRBV4-1

DNA: TGCGCCAGCAGTCGACAGGGAGAGGGGTGGACTGAAGCTTTCTTT
CDR3: CASSRQGEGWTEAFF
size: NA
D: TRBD1
J: TRBJ1-1
V: TRBV10-2

DNA: TGTGCCAGCAGCGATAGGGGACACGGGGACGGCTACACCTTC
CDR3: CASSDRGHGDGYTF
size: NA
D: NA
J: TRBJ1-2
V: TRBV6-1

DNA: TGTGCCAGCTCACCACTGGGACAGGCTGGAAACACCATATATTTT
CDR3: CASSPLGQAGNTIYF
size: NA
D: TRBD1
J: TRBJ1-3
V: TRBV18

DNA: TGTGCCAGCAGTGAAGCAAGGCAGGCCCTACCCCAGCATTTT
CDR3: CASSEARQALPQHF
size: NA
D: NA
J: TRBJ1-5
V: TRBV2

DNA: TGTGCCAGCAGCTCTCGGGGGCAGACCTACGAGCAGTACTTC
CDR3: CASSSRGQTYEQYF
size: NA
D: NA
J: TRBJ2-7
V: TRBV11-1

DNA: TGTGCCAGCAGTTCCGCCGGGACAGGGGGCGATGAGCAGTTCTTC
CDR3: CASSSAGTGGDEQFF
size: NA
D: TRBD1
J: TRBJ2-1
V: TRBV28

DNA: TGTGCCTGGACCTTGAATAGGCAAACCGAGCAGTACTTC
CDR3: CAWTLNRQTEQYF
size: NA
D: NA
J: TRBJ2-7
V: TRBV30

DNA: TGCGCCAGCAGTGAGTTTGGGACAGGATCGGGCTATGGCTACACCTTC
CDR3: CASSEFGTGSGYGYTF
size: NA
D: TRBD1
J: TRBJ1-2
V: TRBV10-2

DNA: TGTGCCAGCACCCGGCGAATAGCGGGATCCTACAATGAGCAGTTCTTC
CDR3: CASTRRIAGSYNEQFF
size: once
D: TRBD2
J: TRBJ2-1
V: TRBV2

DNA: TGTGCCAGCAGCTTGGCCTTACGACAGCACTACGAGCAGTACTTC
CDR3: CASSLALRQHYEQYF
size: NA
D: NA
J: TRBJ2-7
V: TRBV7-8

DNA: TGCGCCAGCAGCCACCGCCGTAGCTCCTACAATGAGCAGTTCTTC
CDR3: CASSHRRSSYNEQFF
size: few
D: NA
J: TRBJ2-1
V: TRBV5-1

DNA: TGTGCCAGCAGTGCTAGCGGGGACACAGATACGCAGTATTTT
CDR3: CASSASGDTDTQYF
size: NA
D: TRBD2
J: TRBJ2-3
V: TRBV2

DNA: TGTGCCAGCAGCCTCTCCTATCTAGCAGTCACCGGGGAGCTGTTTTTT
CDR3: CASSLSYLAVTGELFF
size: once
D: NA
J: TRBJ2-2
V: TRBV7-9

DNA: TGTGCCAGCAGCGTAGGGACTAGCGGTATATACGAGCAGTACTTC
CDR3: CASSVGTSGIYEQYF
size: NA
D: TRBD2
J: TRBJ2-7
V: TRBV9

DNA: TGTGCCTGGAGTCAAACCCCAACACAGGGGACTAATGAAAAACTGTTTTTT
CDR3: CAWSQTPTQGTNEKLFF
size: NA
D: TRBD1
J: TRBJ1-4
V: TRBV30